One and the same sample provided the 17 T cell receptor beta chains below, sequenced in a study of OX40 agonist ivuxolimab in advanced cancers. Repertoires were generated with immunoSEQ multiplex PCR, while TCRdb's copy carries only in-frame clones and drops some. This repertoire shows over 80,000 clones, about 80% found once; its top ten account for 5.5%. The specimen was CD4+ or CD8+ T cells sorted from blood, collected in a trial of the OX40 agonist ivuxolimab. Receptors originate from an adult with an advanced solid tumor such as melanoma, head and neck, liver or kidney cancer.

The chain carries TRBV6-1 and TRBJ2-7; D gene ambiguous. The V and J ends lost 3 bases and 0 bases respectively, with 15 bases between them. The CDR3 has 16 amino acids. Germline CDR1 MNHNS, CDR2 SASEGT. DNA of the CDR3: TGTGCCAGCAGTGAGTGGACGGCGCCCGGCTCCTACGAGCAGTACTTC. This sequence encodes CASSEWTAPGSYEQYF.

V is TRBV14 and J is TRBJ2-7, with 8 bases fitting TRBD2. Trimming removed 6 bases from V and 2 bases from J; junction bases left unmatched: 9. The CDR3 is 15 residues long. Germline V CDR1 and CDR2: SGHDN, FVKESK. Here the CDR3 DNA reads TGTGCCAGCAGTCCGGGAGGGGACGTGCCCTACGAGCAGTACTTC. Translation: CASSPGGDVPYEQYF.

The chain couples TRBV10-3 to TRBJ2-1; 11 bases are a match to TRBD1. V gave up 11 bases and J gave up 8 bases; unmatched junction bases: 5. The CDR3 runs to 12 residues. CDR1 is ENHRY and CDR2 is SYGVKD in the germline V gene. DNA for the CDR3: TGTGCCTTTGGACAGGGGGCCTATGAGCAGTTCTTC. Protein: CAFGQGAYEQFF.

The rearrangement joins TRBV19 to TRBJ1-2; 9 nucleotides line up with TRBD1. Germline V gene sequence: CDR1 LNHDA, CDR2 SQIVND (reference sequence). With 6 bases clipped from V and 6 bases from J, the junction kept 5 bases outside the gene matches. The CDR3 has 13 residues. CDR3 in amino acids: CASRRTGANGYTF. CDR3 bases: TGTGCCAGTAGGAGGACAGGGGCGAATGGCTACACCTTC.

The chain employs TRBV5-8 and TRBJ2-7; TRBD2 aligns across 7 bases. The J segment lost 2 bases and the V segment lost 4 bases, leaving 6 bases of the junction unmatched. The germline V gene encodes CDR1 SGHTS and CDR2 YDEGEE. CDR3 size: 14 residues. CDR3 coding DNA: TGTGCCAGCAGCCAGGGAGGGACCGCCTACGAGCAGTACTTC. Protein sequence: CASSQGGTAYEQYF. Looking up the rest from reference TRBV5-8 and TRBJ2-7 gives the full variable domain: EAGVTQSPTHLIKTRGQQATLRCSPISGHTSVYWYQQALGLGLQFLLWYDEGEERNRGNFPPRFSGRQFPNYSSELNVNALELEDSALYLCASSQGGTAYEQYFGPGTRLTVT.

V is TRBV7-7 and J is TRBJ2-7, with TRBD1 matching over 9 bases. Germline CDR1 SSHAT, CDR2 FNYEAQ (reference sequence). The CDR3 is made up of 13 amino acids. V shed 5 bases and J 6 bases; nucleotides not matched to a gene: 5. CDR3 protein: CASSTDRGGEQYF. The CDR3 DNA follows: TGTGCCAGCAGCACGGACAGGGGTGGCGAGCAGTACTTC.

The chain has TRBV20-1 and TRBJ2-7, with no clear D. The ends were cut back, 5 bases at V and 8 bases at J, with 13 bases in the middle. This CDR3 is built from 11 residues. Germline CDR1 is DFQATT and CDR2 is SNEGSKA (reference sequence). CDR3 nucleotides: TGCAGTGCTGGGCCCTCTACGAAGCAGTACTTC. It translates to CSAGPSTKQYF.

A few counts support this clone. The V gene is TRBV14, the J gene TRBJ1-1; D not resolved. V was cut by 1 base and J by 1 base, with 7 bases left in between. Looked up from germline, CDR1 is SGHDN and CDR2 is FVKESK. CDR3 length: 14 residues. CDR3 region: CASSQGITNTEAFF. CDR3 bases: TGTGCCAGCAGCCAAGGGATAACGAACACTGAAGCTTTCTTT. The full variable domain, in which reference TRBV14 and TRBJ1-1 provide the parts outside the CDR3, is EAGVTQFPSHSVIEKGQTVTLRCDPISGHDNLYWYRRVMGKEIKFLLHFVKESKQDESGMPNNRFLAERTGGTYSTLKVQPAELEDSGVYFCASSQGITNTEAFFGQGTRLTVV.

V usage is TRBV10-3 and J usage is TRBJ2-2; tentatively, D is TRBD1 or TRBD2 (5 bases each). Germline CDR1 and CDR2: ENHRY and SYGVKD. Trimming removed 4 bases from V and 6 bases from J, with 15 bases in between. CDR3 length: 15 residues. The CDR3 sequence: CAISGPGRPPGELFF. CDR3 sequence (DNA): TGTGCCATCAGTGGACCGGGACGGCCCCCCGGGGAGCTGTTTTTT.

The J gene is TRBJ1-4, the V gene TRBV6-5, with 7 bases fitting TRBD1. CDR3 length equals 15 residues. Per the germline V gene, CDR1 is MNHEY and CDR2 is SVGAGI. V trimming: 6 bases; J trimming: 4 bases; junction bases outside the gene matches: 8. Here the CDR3 DNA reads TGTGCCAGCAGCCCGAGGACAGGACGTAATGAAAAACTGTTTTTT. Protein product: CASSPRTGRNEKLFF.

The V call is TRBV5-1, the J call TRBJ2-5; TRBD2 matches 9 bases. The CDR3 runs to 18 residues. V was clipped by 4 bases and J by 3 bases; unmatched bases: 16. The germline gives CDR1 SGHRS, CDR2 YFSETQ. The CDR3 protein is CASSLRPLTSGKEETQYF. The CDR3 DNA is TGCGCCAGCAGCCTGCGCCCCCTGACTAGCGGAAAAGAAGAGACCCAGTACTTC.

V and J are TRBV27 and TRBJ1-1, with TRBD1 as a possible D gene (5 bases). The CDR3 loop spans 13 amino acids. Germline CDR1 and CDR2: MNHEY and SMNVEV (reference sequence). V was shortened by 2 bases and J by 1 base, with 5 bases between the two germline ends. Written as DNA, the CDR3 is TGTGCCAGCAGTTTACAGGGGAACACTGAAGCTTTCTTT. Its protein is CASSLQGNTEAFF.

The sample holds one count of this clone. The rearrangement links TRBV12-5 to TRBJ2-2; the match to TRBD1 covers 8 bases. Germline-derived CDR1 and CDR2 are LGHNT and FRNRAP. This CDR3 is built from 15 residues. V was clipped by 3 bases and J by 7 bases; unmatched bases: 7. The CDR3 DNA follows: TGTGCTAGTGGTTTCAGAACAGGGGGTAGCGGGGAGCTGTTTTTT. Its protein is CASGFRTGGSGELFF.

The chain recombines TRBV21-1 with TRBJ2-4; TRBD1, as called in the table, went unchecked against the DNA. TRBV21-1 is a listed pseudogene. This CDR3 comprises 17 residues. This CDR3 is CASSRPWAGTAKNIQYF. Here the CDR3 DNA reads TGTGCCAGCAGCCGCCCCTGGGCAGGTACGGCCAAAAACATTCAGTACTTC.

V is TRBV5-6 and J is TRBJ2-2; 7 bases map to TRBD2. J was trimmed by 5 bases and V by 4 bases; bases with no gene match: 14. CDR3 length equals 17 residues. From germline, CDR1 is SGHDT and CDR2 YYEEEE. The CDR3 DNA is TGTGCCAGCAGCATCCTTGGGGGAGCGGGGTCGACCGGGGAGCTGTTTTTT. This sequence encodes CASSILGGAGSTGELFF.

The chain links TRBV2 to TRBJ1-2, with D unclear. This CDR3 spans 13 amino acids. V was cut by 6 bases and J by 2 bases, with 10 bases left in between. Germline-derived CDR1 and CDR2 are SNHLY and FYNNEI. For the CDR3, the DNA is TGTGCCAGCAGCGCGGACCGAAACTATGGCTACACCTTC. It translates to CASSADRNYGYTF. Full variable domain (missing parts from reference TRBV2 and TRBJ1-2): EPEVTQTPSHQVTQMGQEVILRCVPISNHLYFYWYRQILGQKVEFLVSFYNNEISEKSEIFDDQFSVERPDGSNFTLKIRSTKLEDSAMYFCASSADRNYGYTFGSGTRLTVV.

This clone was detected once. The chain carries TRBV7-2 and TRBJ1-1; TRBD1 is a possible D gene (6 bases). V was shortened by 5 bases and J by 10 bases, with 20 bases between the two germline ends. Germline V lookup: CDR1 SGHTA, CDR2 FQGNSA. The CDR3 spans 14 residues. Here the CDR3 reads CASSPSRTELRAFF. DNA for the CDR3: TGTGCCAGCAGCCCGTCCCGGACAGAGTTAAGAGCTTTCTTT.